Reported below is one TCR beta chain. This specimen comes from a study of T cell changes during pregnancy in multiple sclerosis. Method: immunoSEQ multiplex PCR; TCRdb's copy keeps in-frame clones and lacks some. The sample yields tens of thousands of clones, around 90% seen once. The CDR3 is 12 amino acids. CDR1 and CDR2 from the germline V gene are SGHKS and YYEKEE (reference sequence). The germline V and J ends were trimmed by 4 bases and 4 bases, with 5 bases remaining between them. The chain couples TRBV5-5 to TRBJ1-4; the D is unclear. This sequence originates from a female donor with multiple sclerosis, enrolled in a pregnancy study. Specimen: CD8+ T cells from peripheral blood mononuclear cells, collected in the first trimester of pregnancy. CDR3 loop: CASSRFNEKLFF. In DNA form, the CDR3 reads TGTGCCAGCAGCCGTTTTAATGAAAAACTGTTTTTT.